This TCR beta chain was recorded in a study of blood T cells in healthy people across ages. Study-wide findings and caveats: With age, beta diversity per million T cells declined roughly linearly, significantly by 40 to 50. Any changes in expanded clonotypes were possibly confounded, as donor CMV status remained unknown. Diversity estimated from one million T cells was considered an underestimate.

Germline V gives CDR1 ENHRY, CDR2 SYGVKD. The CDR3 is 17 amino acids. The trim removed 4 bases at V and 5 bases at J, leaving 12 bases unmatched. As concerns this clonotype: Its antigen is not identified.

The second PCR ran about 6 to 11 cycles with a sample-barcoded 5' primer and J-beta primers. In TCRdb, the 5' RACE reads were re-called with MiXCR into one record per CDR3 protein. The table shows a few hundred thousand distinct CDR3 sequences, with over 25% occurring only once. The same data also contributed to another study, on T cells of mothers and their children. That source reports: Three healthy Caucasian mothers gave samples, and so did their six children.

The sequence came from a boy aged 2 to 9 in good health. The chain employs TRBV10-3 and TRBJ2-5; TRBD2 agrees at 11 bases. The sample taken for sequencing was blood. The CDR3 is CAISGISGRADEETQYF. The CDR3 DNA reads as TGTGCCATCAGTGGAATTAGCGGGAGGGCCGATGAGGAGACCCAGTACTTC.